This entry describes one T cell receptor beta chain. This receptor's antigen is unknown. No base quality values were provided; no much bigger clone lies one nucleotide off. The sample is drawn from a study of PD-1 blockade in mismatch repair-deficient tumors (dated by TCRdb to the late 2010s). Looking at the study overall: Between late 2013 and late 2016, the trial enrolled approximately 91 consecutive patients with 11 to 12 types of mismatch repair-deficient cancer, all of whom had received prior treatment and were progressing. Tumor-associated T cell clones in the peripheral blood of patients responding to PD-1 blockade were tracked using deep sequencing of TCR CDR3 regions.

The cysteine opens and the phenylalanine closes a CDR3 of 16 amino acids. Of all the DNA, just the CDR3 is kept, 48 bases in frame from base 1. V and J are trimmed by 0 bases and 4 bases, and the gene matches miss 6 bases of the junction. Per the germline V gene, SGHRS is the CDR1 and YFSETQ is the CDR2. The research as a whole found: Tumor-resident clones, often undetectable in blood before treatment, expanded rapidly after pembrolizumab and then contracted, generally before radiologic responses.

For each enrolled patient, mismatch repair deficiency was established using either polymerase chain reaction or immunohistochemistry. TCR sequencing was carried out for three patients who responded to pembrolizumab therapy. The phase II trial prospectively tested pembrolizumab PD-1 blockade in advanced mismatch repair-deficient cancers regardless of tissue of origin. Serial peripheral blood T cell samples were collected before and at multiple times after starting PD-1 blockade. The timing of each blood sample was reported as weeks after the first dose of pembrolizumab. The library was made by the immunoSEQ multiplex PCR assay. The clones in this table, taken by TCRdb from immuneACCESS, are in-frame only. Not every clone is retained; where verified, under half of the shortfall comes from an unresolved V gene, and the cause of the rest is unknown. The sample contains more than 40,000 clones, around 85% of them found a single time. The ten largest clones add up to over 7.5% of the sample.

This receptor was taken from an adult with mismatch repair-deficient cancer. Recombination joined TRBV5-1 with TRBJ2-2; 7 central nucleotides agree with TRBD1. This material consisted of peripheral blood, taken 20 weeks after starting pembrolizumab. DNA sequence: TGCGCCAGCAGCTTGGAAGGGGGCGGCGGCACCGGGGAGCTGTTTTTT. This encodes CASSLEGGGGTGELFF.